Presented here are 5 T cell receptor beta chains from one specimen sequenced in a study of blood T cell repertoires in COVID-19. Produced via immunoSEQ multiplex PCR; TCRdb's table is partial and in-frame only. The sample records around 100,000 clones, 70% to 90% being singletons. The sample was peripheral blood. The source is a woman aged 55-75 years with acute or convalescent COVID-19.

This chain links TRBV7-6 with TRBJ2-1; 11 bases are shared with TRBD2. Germline V gene data show CDR1 as SGHVS and CDR2 as FNYEAQ. V was pared by 5 bases and J by 8 bases, with 11 bases of the junction left unmatched. This CDR3 comprises 16 residues. CDR3 amino acids: CASSRTSGPGFDEQFF. As DNA, the CDR3 is TGTGCCAGCAGCCGGACTAGCGGGCCAGGGTTCGATGAGCAGTTCTTC.

This rearrangement joins TRBV28 to TRBJ1-1; D is unclear. CDR1 MDHEN and CDR2 SYDVKM come from the germline V gene. This CDR3 spans 16 amino acids. V lost 6 bases and J lost 0, with 17 bases in between. The CDR3, as DNA: TGTGCCAGCAGCCTATCCGATATGATCATGAACACTGAAGCTTTCTTT. It translates to CASSLSDMIMNTEAFF.

V is TRBV6-5 and J is TRBJ2-7; tentative D call: TRBD2 (7 bases). Germline V gene lookup returns CDR1 MNHEY and CDR2 SVGAGI. The CDR3 is made up of 13 amino acids. Trimming cost V 7 bases and J 2 bases, with 12 bases left between them. This chain's CDR3 is CASKGGVTYEQYF. The CDR3 nucleotides read TGTGCCAGCAAGGGGGGGGTGACCTACGAGCAGTACTTC.

J is TRBJ1-2 and V is TRBV11-2; D is possibly TRBD1 (6 bases). Trimming shortened V by 0 bases and J by 4 bases, and 9 bases separated the two germline ends. The CDR3 consists of 14 residues. Germline values: CDR1 SGHAT, CDR2 FQNNGV. For the CDR3, the DNA is TGTGCCAGCAGCTTAGACGGGACACCCTATGGCTACACCTTC. Its translation: CASSLDGTPYGYTF.

V usage is TRBV5-4 and J usage is TRBJ2-1; maybe TRBD2 (6 bases). Germline-derived CDR1 and CDR2 are SGHNT and YYREEE (reference sequence). This CDR3 spans 13 amino acids. The V end lost 1 base, the J end lost 10 bases, and 12 bases lay between the germline ends. CDR3 sequence reads: CASSLNYAGEQFF. The CDR3, as DNA: TGTGCCAGCAGCTTGAACTACGCGGGAGAGCAGTTCTTC.